These 30 T cell receptor beta chains were all obtained from the same sample, sequenced in a study of cytomegalovirus exposure and HLA in healthy donors (dated by TCRdb to about 2017). The protocol used for the library was the immunoSEQ multiplex PCR assay. The multiplex PCR relied on a mix of 60 forward primers for TCR Vbeta segments and 13 reverse primers for TCR Jbeta segments. TCRdb took this table from immuneACCESS and kept in-frame rearrangements with V and J called. Such tables lack part of the clones; where checked against another copy, unresolved V genes explain under half of the gap, and the rest is unexplained. Here the sample has about 130,000 clones; more than 8% occur a single time. Less than 2% of the sample rests with the top ten. Sequenced material: PBMCs. The receptors derive from a middle-aged man in good health and CMV-seronegative.

This clone was seen a handful of times. The rearrangement links TRBV5-1 to TRBJ2-5, with D possibly matching TRBD1 (5 bases). This CDR3 spans 14 amino acids. Trimming removed 7 bases from V and 0 bases from J, with 13 bases in between. Looked up from germline, CDR1 is SGHRS and CDR2 is YFSETQ. The DNA for the CDR3 is TGCGCCAGCCGAACTGGACACGACCAAGAGACCCAGTACTTC. Amino acids: CASRTGHDQETQYF.

This clone was observed a handful of times. The rearrangement joins TRBV11-2 to TRBJ1-2, with a weak D call TRBD1 (5 bases). V lost 0 bases, J lost 7 bases, and 15 bases lay in between. The CDR3 is made up of 15 amino acids. CDR1 and CDR2 (germline): SGHAT, FQNNGV. The CDR3 DNA is TGTGCCAGCAGCTTAGAGGCAGGGACTATTGTTGGCTACACCTTC. As protein: CASSLEAGTIVGYTF.

This clone was seen a few times. At one end, the junction sequence differs from germline, possibly due to a read error. V usage is TRBV7-7 and J usage is TRBJ2-1; D gene unclear. Germline-derived CDR1 and CDR2 are SSHAT and FNYEAQ (reference sequence). The CDR3 covers 14 residues. DNA for the CDR3: TGTGCTAGCAGCTTAGCTCCAGACTACAATGAGCAGTTCTTC. This translates into CASSLAPDYNEQFF.

This clone turned up a few times. The genes are TRBV5-5 and TRBJ2-7; 9 nucleotides match TRBD2. The CDR3 has 16 residues. V was clipped by 1 base and J by 2 bases; unmatched bases: 7. Per the germline V gene, CDR1 is SGHKS and CDR2 is YYEKEE (reference sequence). The CDR3 here is CASSLSLAGDPYEQYF. The CDR3 DNA reads TGTGCCAGCAGCTTGTCCTTAGCGGGAGACCCCTACGAGCAGTACTTC.

This clone showed up just a few times. The J gene is TRBJ2-3, the V gene TRBV5-1; TRBD2 matches 11 bases. Trimming cost V 4 bases and J 2 bases; bases outside gene matches: 9. CDR1 is SGHRS, CDR2 YFSETQ, per germline. This CDR3 is built from 17 residues. Written as DNA, the CDR3 is TGCGCCAGCAGCCCGTCACCGACTAGCGGGATCACAGATACGCAGTATTTT. As protein: CASSPSPTSGITDTQYF.

The chain links TRBV25-1 to TRBJ1-6, with 8 bases matching TRBD1. V shed 5 bases and J 7 bases; nucleotides not matched to a gene: 7. The CDR3 has 15 amino acids. CDR1 MGHDK and CDR2 SYGVNS come from the germline V gene. DNA for the CDR3: TGTGCCAGCAGTCAGACCGGGACAGGAAATTCACCCCTCCACTTT. Translated: CASSQTGTGNSPLHF. Based on the CDR3 plus reference TRBV25-1 and TRBJ1-6, the full variable domain is EADIYQTPRYLVIGTGKKITLECSQTMGHDKMYWYQQDPGMELHLIHYSYGVNSTEKGDLSSESTVSRIRTEHFPLTLESARPSHTSQYLCASSQTGTGNSPLHFGNGTRLTVT.

In its sample, this clone was seen a few times. The chain uses TRBV6-6 and TRBJ1-1; the D gene is possibly TRBD1 (5 bases). V was trimmed by 0 bases and J by 2 bases, leaving 10 bases between them. This CDR3 spans 15 amino acids. CDR1 is MNHNY and CDR2 is SVGAGI in the germline V gene (reference sequence). The CDR3 reads CASSYSIQDNTEAFF. CDR3 nucleotides: TGTGCCAGCAGTTACTCGATACAGGATAACACTGAAGCTTTCTTT.

This clone was seen at least ten times. The V and J genes are TRBV5-1 and TRBJ2-1, with D unresolved. This CDR3 has 12 amino acids. V dropped 1 base and J dropped 9 bases, with 8 bases sitting between them. CDR1 and CDR2 (germline): SGHRS, YFSETQ. CDR3 region: CASSLRGSEQFF. CDR3 bases: TGCGCCAGCAGCTTGAGAGGCAGTGAGCAGTTCTTC.

This clone was seen more than once but under ten times. The chain joins TRBV5-1 to TRBJ2-5; 7 positions match TRBD1. This CDR3 contains 14 residues. Germline V lookup: CDR1 SGHRS, CDR2 YFSETQ. Trimming at V came to 2 bases and at J to 5 bases, leaving 6 bases not matched to a gene. In DNA form, the CDR3 reads TGCGCCAGCAGCTTAAACAGGGGTGACGAGACCCAGTACTTC. Translating gives CASSLNRGDETQYF.

The genes are TRBV5-1 and TRBJ2-7; perhaps TRBD1 as D (6 bases). The CDR3 has 16 amino acids. V lost 0 bases and J lost 6, with 19 bases in between. Germline assignment: CDR1 SGHRS and CDR2 YFSETQ. CDR3 bases: TGCGCCAGCAGCTTGGGCTTACAGGGTACCGGTTCCGAGCAGTACTTC. Encoded protein: CASSLGLQGTGSEQYF. Full variable domain (missing parts from reference TRBV5-1 and TRBJ2-7): KAGVTQTPRYLIKTRGQQVTLSCSPISGHRSVSWYQQTPGQGLQFLFEYFSETQRNKGNFPGRFSGRQFSNSRSEMNVSTLELGDSALYLCASSLGLQGTGSEQYFGPGTRLTVT.

The chain links TRBV27 to TRBJ1-5, with D uncertain. Trimming pared 3 bases from V and 0 bases from J, leaving 12 bases between. Germline loops: CDR1 MNHEY, CDR2 SMNVEV (reference sequence). The CDR3 consists of 16 residues. The CDR3, as DNA: TGTGCCAGCAGTTTTACAGCCGCTTATAGCAATCAGCCCCAGCATTTT. This codes for CASSFTAAYSNQPQHF.

This clone was seen more than once but under ten times. Other DNA sequences in the sample encode the same CDR3. This CDR3 is CAWSVRGYGYTF. CDR3 nucleotide sequence: TGTGCCTGGAGTGTTAGGGGCTATGGCTACACCTTC. This rearrangement joins TRBV30 to TRBJ1-2, with a tentative D call TRBD1 (5 bases). V was cut by 0 bases and J by 4 bases, with 6 bases left in between. The germline CDR1 and CDR2 sequences are GTSNPN and SVGIG (reference sequence). The length of the CDR3 is 12 residues.

The chain recombines TRBV7-8 with TRBJ2-1, with TRBD1 matching 11 bases. Trimming removed 3 bases from V and 5 bases from J; junction bases left unmatched: 3. The CDR3 is made up of 15 amino acids. Per germline, CDR1 SGHVS and CDR2 FQNEAQ. CDR3 sequence: CASSFRDRGNNEQFF. The CDR3 DNA reads as TGTGCCAGCAGCTTCCGGGACAGGGGGAACAATGAGCAGTTCTTC.

This chain links TRBV6-1 with TRBJ1-2; D is undetermined. Germline V gene data show CDR1 as MNHNS and CDR2 as SASEGT. The CDR3 contains 14 residues. Trimming removed 0 bases at V and 4 bases at J, with 9 bases between. Here the CDR3 DNA reads TGTGCCAGCAGTGAAGCCGGAAGCGCCTATGGCTACACCTTC. Encoded protein: CASSEAGSAYGYTF.

The rearrangement joins TRBV2 to TRBJ1-5, with D uncertain. The germline CDR1 and CDR2 sequences are SNHLY and FYNNEI. Deletions cut 5 bases from V and 7 bases from J, with 12 bases between. The CDR3 contains 13 residues. CDR3 amino acids: CASSKRDGQPQHF. CDR3 sequence (DNA): TGTGCCAGCAGTAAGAGGGATGGCCAGCCCCAGCATTTT.

Turning to this clone: The sample has other DNA sequences that encode this CDR3 too. The genes are TRBV2 and TRBJ1-5; TRBD1 matches at 9 bases. The V and J ends lost 7 bases and 3 bases, in that order; junction bases with no gene match: 7. The CDR3 runs 15 residues. The germline CDR1 and CDR2 sequences are SNHLY and FYNNEI. CDR3 DNA sequence: TGTGCCAGCACCCCGGGACAGGGACTCAATCAGCCCCAGCATTTT. Its protein is CASTPGQGLNQPQHF.

Only a few counts were recorded for this clone. V is TRBV9 and J is TRBJ1-1; 8 positions agree with TRBD1. After removal of 4 bases from V and 3 bases from J, the junction contained 11 bases not matched to a gene. This CDR3 is 16 amino acids long. CDR1 is SGDLS and CDR2 is YYNGEE in the germline V gene. DNA for the CDR3: TGTGCCAGCAGCCCCCGACAGGGGTTGGGGGACACTGAAGCTTTCTTT. Translation: CASSPRQGLGDTEAFF.

The chain recombines TRBV30 with TRBJ2-1; 11 bases are shared with TRBD2. V shed 0 bases, J shed 9 bases, and the junction held 7 bases outside the gene matches. From germline, CDR1 is GTSNPN and CDR2 SVGIG (reference sequence). The length of the CDR3 is 15 residues. The CDR3 DNA sequence: TGTGCCTGGAGTGTAGAGACTAGCGGGAACGGTGAGCAGTTCTTC. Its protein product is CAWSVETSGNGEQFF.

As for this clone: The germline gene is not matched at one end of the junction; a read error may be the cause. This chain links TRBV13 with TRBJ1-3; TRBD1 might be the D (6 bases). The CDR3 runs to 15 residues. Looked up from germline, CDR1 is PRHDT and CDR2 is FYEKMQ (reference sequence). The DNA of the CDR3 is TGTGCCAGCAGCCACCAGGGGCTCTCTGGAAACACCATGTATTTT. It encodes CASSHQGLSGNTMYF.

In this sample, this clone turned up a few times. This chain connects TRBV6-5 to TRBJ2-2; the match to TRBD1 covers 8 bases. With 10 bases clipped from V and 5 bases from J, the junction kept 6 bases outside the gene matches. The V gene's germline CDR1 is MNHEY and CDR2 SVGAGI. The CDR3 consists of 13 residues. CDR3 protein: CATRGRRTGELFF. The CDR3 DNA reads as TGTGCCACCAGGGGGCGAAGGACCGGGGAGCTGTTTTTT.

This chain links TRBV4-1 with TRBJ1-3; possible D gene TRBD1, 6 bases. This CDR3 is built from 17 residues. V was cut by 2 bases and J by 2 bases, with 16 bases left in between. The germline gives CDR1 MGHRA, CDR2 YSYEKL. CDR3 amino acids: CASSQLAAGETGNTIYF. CDR3 nucleotides: TGCGCCAGCAGCCAACTTGCCGCAGGGGAGACTGGAAACACCATATATTTT.

There are a few counts of this clone. This chain uses TRBV28 with TRBJ2-5; TRBD2 matches 7 bases. CDR3 length: 14 residues. Germline loops: CDR1 MDHEN, CDR2 SYDVKM. The trim removed 6 bases at V and 2 bases at J, leaving 6 bases unmatched. This CDR3 reads CASSRLAVQETQYF. CDR3 nucleotide sequence: TGTGCCAGCAGCCGACTAGCAGTACAAGAGACCCAGTACTTC.

Only a few counts were recorded for this clone. The chain links TRBV6-6 to TRBJ2-7; 7 bases align to TRBD1. V lost 4 bases to trimming and J lost 3 bases; unmatched junction nucleotides: 6. This CDR3 has 14 amino acids. Germline V gene sequence: CDR1 MNHNY, CDR2 SVGAGI (reference sequence). The CDR3 coding sequence is TGTGCCAGCAGTTTGGGGACAGCGAGCTACGAGCAGTACTTC. This translates into CASSLGTASYEQYF.

This chain joins TRBV5-6 and TRBJ1-3, with 10 bases identical to TRBD1. The CDR3 spans 16 residues. Losses at the gene ends were 1 base for V and 4 bases for J; bases not matched to a gene: 5. CDR1 is SGHDT and CDR2 is YYEEEE in the germline V gene. As DNA, the CDR3 is TGTGCCAGCAGCTTGCCCGGGACAGGGGAGGGAAACACCATATATTTT. Encoded protein: CASSLPGTGEGNTIYF.

The CDR3 DNA reads TGCGCCAGCAGCTTAGGACAGGGCCCACCCCCCCTCCACTTT. As protein: CASSLGQGPPPLHF. V gene TRBV5-1 combines with J gene TRBJ1-6; 8 bases are shared with TRBD1. This CDR3 has 14 amino acids. With 2 bases clipped from V and 13 bases from J, the junction kept 8 bases outside the gene matches. Germline CDR1 SGHRS, CDR2 YFSETQ.

A few counts support this clone. The chain has TRBV4-1 and TRBJ1-2, with 7 bases identical to TRBD1. Germline CDR1 reads MGHRA; CDR2 reads YSYEKL. The ends lost 1 base at V and 8 bases at J; junction bases unmatched: 16. The CDR3 length is 17 residues. CDR3 nucleotide sequence: TGCGCCAGCAGCCAAGCACCGGGACAGCCACAATCCTTGGGCTACACCTTC. Its translation is CASSQAPGQPQSLGYTF.

The V gene is TRBV9, the J gene TRBJ2-1; 8 bases are shared with TRBD2. Trimming took 4 bases from V and 0 from J; bases not matched to a gene: 3. Germline CDR1 SGDLS, CDR2 YYNGEE. CDR3 size: 15 residues. The CDR3 sequence is CASSPSGSSYNEQFF. Here the CDR3 DNA reads TGTGCCAGCAGCCCCAGCGGGAGCTCCTACAATGAGCAGTTCTTC.

The J gene is TRBJ1-1, the V gene TRBV29-1; D is unresolved. Germline CDR1 SQVTM, CDR2 ANQGSEA. The germline V and J ends were trimmed by 6 bases and 1 base, with 21 bases remaining between them. The CDR3 runs 16 residues. CDR3 DNA: TGCAGCGTCGTCGGTCAACCCAGAACGGGGAACACTGAAGCTTTCTTT. This gives the protein CSVVGQPRTGNTEAFF.

The rearrangement uses TRBV28 and TRBJ2-3, with 10 bases lining up with TRBD1. This CDR3 spans 14 amino acids. CDR1 MDHEN and CDR2 SYDVKM come from the germline V gene. Trimming at V came to 7 bases and at J to 3 bases, leaving 4 bases not matched to a gene. Here the CDR3 DNA reads TGTGCCAGCACCTTGGACAGGGGGACAGATACGCAGTATTTT. This encodes CASTLDRGTDTQYF.

The chain combines TRBV19 with TRBJ2-3, with D possibly TRBD1 on 7 matching bases. The V and J ends lost 7 bases and 2 bases respectively, with 16 bases between them. Germline CDR1 reads LNHDA; CDR2 reads SQIVND (reference sequence). The CDR3 has 15 amino acids. CDR3 coding DNA: TGTGCCAGTACAATAGGAGGGACAGTCACAGATACGCAGTATTTT. It yields the protein CASTIGGTVTDTQYF. The full variable domain, its missing parts supplied by reference TRBV19 and TRBJ2-3, is DGGITQSPKYLFRKEGQNVTLSCEQNLNHDAMYWYRQDPGQGLRLIYYSQIVNDFQKGDIAEGYSVSREKKESFPLTVTSAQKNPTAFYLCASTIGGTVTDTQYFGPGTRLTVL.